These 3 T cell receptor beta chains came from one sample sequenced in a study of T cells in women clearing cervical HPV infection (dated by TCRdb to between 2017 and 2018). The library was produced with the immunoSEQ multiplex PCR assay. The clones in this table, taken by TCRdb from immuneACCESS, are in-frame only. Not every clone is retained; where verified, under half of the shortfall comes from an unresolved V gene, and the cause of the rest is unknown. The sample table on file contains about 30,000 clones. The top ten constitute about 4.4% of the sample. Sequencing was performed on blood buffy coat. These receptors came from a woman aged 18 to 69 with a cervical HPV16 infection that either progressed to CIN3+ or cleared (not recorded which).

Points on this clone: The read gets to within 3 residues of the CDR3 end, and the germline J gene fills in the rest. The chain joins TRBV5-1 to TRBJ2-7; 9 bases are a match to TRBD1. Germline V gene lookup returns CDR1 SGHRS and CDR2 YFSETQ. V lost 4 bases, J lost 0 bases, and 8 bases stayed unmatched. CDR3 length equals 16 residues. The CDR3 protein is CASSRRDRESSYEQYF. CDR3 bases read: TGCGCCAGCAGCCGACGGGACAGGGAGAGCTCCTACGAG.

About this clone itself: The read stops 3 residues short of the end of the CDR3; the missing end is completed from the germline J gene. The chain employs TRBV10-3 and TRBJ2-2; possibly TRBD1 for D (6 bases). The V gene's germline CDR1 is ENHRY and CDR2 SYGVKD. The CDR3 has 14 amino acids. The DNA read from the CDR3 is TGTGCCATCAGTGCGCAGGGGAAAGGAGAAAAG. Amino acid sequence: CAISAQGKGEK. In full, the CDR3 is CAISAQGKGEKLFF.

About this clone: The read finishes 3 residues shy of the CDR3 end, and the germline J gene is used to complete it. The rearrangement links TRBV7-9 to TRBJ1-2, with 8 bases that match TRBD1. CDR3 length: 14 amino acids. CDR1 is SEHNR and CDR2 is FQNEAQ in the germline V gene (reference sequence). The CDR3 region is CASSSYRGGYDYTF. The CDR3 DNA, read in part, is TGTGCCAGCAGTTCCTACAGGGGGGGGTACGAC.